The clone carrying this TCR beta chain is medium-sized within its sample. The antigen is not known. The library protocol tagged individual cDNA molecules with unique molecular identifiers. TCRdb reprocessed the 5' RACE reads via MiXCR and lists one record per CDR3 protein. The sample has about 17,000 distinct CDR3 sequences, around 6% seen once; the top ten hold around 6.8%. The entry originates in a study of early T cells in non-severe SARS-CoV-2 infection. In the study overall: The authors sequenced bulk RNA from unsorted whole blood, leaving chains unpaired. Study results and caveats: Lookups in VDJdb leaned toward anti-spike CD8 responses and missed private and CD4 specificities.

Germline-derived CDR1 and CDR2 are SNHLY and FYNNEI. CDR3 length equals 14 residues. Trimming took off 0 bases at V and 7 bases at J, with 12 bases between the two ends. Specimen: whole blood, collected at baseline. This clonotype originated in an adult who was a healthcare worker with PCR-confirmed SARS-CoV-2 infection or an uninfected control (not recorded which). This chain connects TRBV2 to TRBJ1-2; no clear D. The CDR3, as DNA: TGTGCCAGCAGTGAAGCGCCCGTGGGCGGTGGCTACACCTTC. Protein sequence: CASSEAPVGGGYTF. The full variable domain, in which reference TRBV2 and TRBJ1-2 provide the parts outside the CDR3, is EPEVTQTPSHQVTQMGQEVILRCVPISNHLYFYWYRQILGQKVEFLVSFYNNEISEKSEIFDDQFSVERPDGSNFTLKIRSTKLEDSAMYFCASSEAPVGGGYTFGSGTRLTVV.